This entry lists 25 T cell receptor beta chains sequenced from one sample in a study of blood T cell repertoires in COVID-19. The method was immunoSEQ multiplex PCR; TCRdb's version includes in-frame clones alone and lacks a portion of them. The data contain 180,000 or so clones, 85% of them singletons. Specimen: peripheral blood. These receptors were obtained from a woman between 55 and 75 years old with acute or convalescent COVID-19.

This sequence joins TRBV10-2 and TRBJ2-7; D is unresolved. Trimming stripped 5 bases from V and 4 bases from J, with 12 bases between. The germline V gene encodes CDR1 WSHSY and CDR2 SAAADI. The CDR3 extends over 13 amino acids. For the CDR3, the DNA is TGCGCCAGCAGTATGGCAGCGACTTACGAGCAGTACGTC. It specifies CASSMAATYEQYV.

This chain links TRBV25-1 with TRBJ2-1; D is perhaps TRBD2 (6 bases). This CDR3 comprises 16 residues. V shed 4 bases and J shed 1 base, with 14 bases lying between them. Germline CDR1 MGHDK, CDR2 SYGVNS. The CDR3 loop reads CASSGQRVPSYNEQFF. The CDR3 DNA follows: TGTGCCAGCAGTGGGCAGCGGGTACCGTCCTACAATGAGCAGTTCTTC.

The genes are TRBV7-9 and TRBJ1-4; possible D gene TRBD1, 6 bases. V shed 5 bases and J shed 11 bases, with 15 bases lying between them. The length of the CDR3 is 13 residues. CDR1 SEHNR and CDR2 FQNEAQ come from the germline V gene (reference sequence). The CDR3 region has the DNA TGTGCCAGCAGCCTGGGGGGGGGCCCCAAACTGTTTTTT. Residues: CASSLGGGPKLFF. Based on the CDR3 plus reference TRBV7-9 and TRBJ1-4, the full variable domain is DTGVSQNPRHKITKRGQNVTFRCDPISEHNRLYWYRQTLGQGPEFLTYFQNEAQLEKSRLLSDRFSAERPKGSFSTLEIQRTEQGDSAMYLCASSLGGGPKLFFGSGTQLSVL.

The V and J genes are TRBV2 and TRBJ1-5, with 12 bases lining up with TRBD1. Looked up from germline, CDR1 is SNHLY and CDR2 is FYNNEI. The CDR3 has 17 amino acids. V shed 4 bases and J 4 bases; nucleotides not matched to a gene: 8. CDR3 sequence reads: CASSAGTGGGGNQPQHF. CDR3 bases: TGTGCCAGCAGTGCGGGGACAGGGGGCGGTGGTAATCAGCCCCAGCATTTT.

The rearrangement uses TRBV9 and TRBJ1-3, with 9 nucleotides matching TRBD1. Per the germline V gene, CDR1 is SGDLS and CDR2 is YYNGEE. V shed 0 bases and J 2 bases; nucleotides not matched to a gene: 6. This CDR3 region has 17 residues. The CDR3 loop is CASSVEGQGSTGNTIYF. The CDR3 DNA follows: TGTGCCAGCAGCGTAGAGGGACAGGGATCTACTGGAAACACCATATATTTT.

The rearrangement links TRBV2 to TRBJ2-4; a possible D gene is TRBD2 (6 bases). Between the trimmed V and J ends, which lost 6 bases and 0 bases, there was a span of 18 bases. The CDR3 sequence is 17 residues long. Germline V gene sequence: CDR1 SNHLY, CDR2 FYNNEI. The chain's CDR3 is CASRGGLGYLAKNIQYF. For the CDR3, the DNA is TGTGCCAGCAGGGGGGGATTGGGCTATCTAGCCAAAAACATTCAGTACTTC.

The CDR3 DNA sequence: TGTGCCAGCAGCTTGTGGGGACTACTGAACACTGAAGCTTTCTTT. Translation gives CASSLWGLLNTEAFF. V gene TRBV5-4 combines with J gene TRBJ1-1; D may be TRBD1 (5 bases). Per the germline V gene, CDR1 is SGHNT and CDR2 is YYREEE (reference sequence). V lost 1 base and J lost 0, with 10 bases in between. The CDR3 is 15 amino acids. The full variable domain, its missing parts supplied by reference TRBV5-4 and TRBJ1-1, is ETGVTQSPTHLIKTRGQQVTLRCSSQSGHNTVSWYQQALGQGPQFIFQYYREEENGRGNFPPRFSGLQFPNYSSELNVNALELDDSALYLCASSLWGLLNTEAFFGQGTRLTVV.

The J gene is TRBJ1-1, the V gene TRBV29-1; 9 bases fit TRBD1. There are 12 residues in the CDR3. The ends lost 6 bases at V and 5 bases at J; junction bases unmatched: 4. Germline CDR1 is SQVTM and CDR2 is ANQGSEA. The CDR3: CSVDRGETEAFF. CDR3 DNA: TGCAGCGTCGACAGGGGGGAGACTGAAGCTTTCTTT.

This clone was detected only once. Here the CDR3 reads CASSPGYEQYF. The CDR3 bases are TGTGCCAGCAGTCCGGGGTACGAGCAGTACTTC. V and J are TRBV12-3 or TRBV12-4 and TRBJ2-7; a possible D gene is TRBD2 (5 bases). The CDR3 sequence is 11 residues long. Trimming cost V 5 bases and J 4 bases, with 6 bases left between them.

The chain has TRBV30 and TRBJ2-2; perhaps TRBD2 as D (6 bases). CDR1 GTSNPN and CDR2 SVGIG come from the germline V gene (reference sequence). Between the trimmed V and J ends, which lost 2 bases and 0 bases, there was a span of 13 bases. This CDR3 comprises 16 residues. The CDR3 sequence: CAWSRDSPSNTGELFF. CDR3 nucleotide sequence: TGTGCCTGGAGTAGGGACTCACCGTCGAACACCGGGGAGCTGTTTTTT.

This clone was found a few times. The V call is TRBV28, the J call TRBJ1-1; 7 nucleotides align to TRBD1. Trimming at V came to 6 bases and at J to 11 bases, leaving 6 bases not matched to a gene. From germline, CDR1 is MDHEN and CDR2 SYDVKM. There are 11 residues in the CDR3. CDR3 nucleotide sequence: TGTGCCAGCAGCACAGGGGCTCGGGCTTTCTTT. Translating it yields CASSTGARAFF.

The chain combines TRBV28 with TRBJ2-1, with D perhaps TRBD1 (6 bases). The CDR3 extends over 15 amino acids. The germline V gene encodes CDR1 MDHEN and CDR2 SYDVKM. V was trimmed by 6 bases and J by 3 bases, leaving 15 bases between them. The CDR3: CASRNDYRDYNEQFF. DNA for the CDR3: TGTGCCAGCAGAAATGACTACAGGGACTACAATGAGCAGTTCTTC. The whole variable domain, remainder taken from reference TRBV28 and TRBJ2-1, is DVKVTQSSRYLVKRTGEKVFLECVQDMDHENMFWYRQDPGLGLRLIYFSYDVKMKEKGDIPEGYSVSREKKERFSLILESASTNQTSMYLCASRNDYRDYNEQFFGPGTRLTVL.

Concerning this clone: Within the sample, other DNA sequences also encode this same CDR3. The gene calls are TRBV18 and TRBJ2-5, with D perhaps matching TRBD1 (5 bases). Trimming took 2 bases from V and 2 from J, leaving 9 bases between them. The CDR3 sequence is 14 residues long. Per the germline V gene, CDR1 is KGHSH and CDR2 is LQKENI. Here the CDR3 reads CASSPGNRQETQYF. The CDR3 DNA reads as TGTGCCAGCTCACCAGGGAACAGGCAAGAGACCCAGTACTTC.

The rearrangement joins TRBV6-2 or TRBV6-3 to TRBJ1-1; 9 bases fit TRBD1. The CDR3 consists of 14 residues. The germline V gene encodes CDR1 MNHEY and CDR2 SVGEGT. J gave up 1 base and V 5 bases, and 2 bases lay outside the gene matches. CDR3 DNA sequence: TGTGCCAGCAGTACAGGGGGCAGGAACACTGAAGCTTTCTTT. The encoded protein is CASSTGGRNTEAFF.

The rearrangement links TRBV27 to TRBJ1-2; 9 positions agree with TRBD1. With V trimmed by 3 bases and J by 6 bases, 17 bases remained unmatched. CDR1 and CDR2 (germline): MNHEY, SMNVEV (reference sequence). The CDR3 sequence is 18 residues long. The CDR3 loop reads CASSLGGRRPGTGNGYTF. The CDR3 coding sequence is TGTGCCAGCAGTTTGGGGGGTCGACGTCCCGGGACAGGGAATGGCTACACCTTC.

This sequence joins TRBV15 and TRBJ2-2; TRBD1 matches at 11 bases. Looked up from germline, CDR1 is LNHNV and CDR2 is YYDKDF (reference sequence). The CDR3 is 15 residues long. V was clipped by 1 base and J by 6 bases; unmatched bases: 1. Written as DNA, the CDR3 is TGTGCCACCAGCAGAGTGGGACAGGGGGCCGGGGAGCTGTTTTTT. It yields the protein CATSRVGQGAGELFF.

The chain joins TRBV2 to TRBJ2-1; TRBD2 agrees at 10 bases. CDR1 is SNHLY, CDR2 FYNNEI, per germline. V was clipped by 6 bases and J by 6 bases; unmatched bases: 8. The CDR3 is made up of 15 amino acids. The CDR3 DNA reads TGTGCCAGCAGAATACTAGCGGGACCGATCAATGAGCAGTTCTTC. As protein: CASRILAGPINEQFF.

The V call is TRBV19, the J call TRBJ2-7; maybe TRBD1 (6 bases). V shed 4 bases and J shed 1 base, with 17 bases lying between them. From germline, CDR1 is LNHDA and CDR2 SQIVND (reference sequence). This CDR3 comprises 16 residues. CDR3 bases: TGTGCCAGTAGTAGACCACAGGGAAGGGCTTCCTACGAGCAGTACGTC. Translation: CASSRPQGRASYEQYV.

The CDR3 DNA reads TGCGCCAGCAGCTTGGAAGGGGGCAACACTGAAGCTTTCTTT. It encodes CASSLEGGNTEAFF. The chain combines TRBV5-1 with TRBJ1-1; 7 bases agree with TRBD1. The CDR3 runs to 14 residues. The V gene's germline CDR1 is SGHRS and CDR2 YFSETQ. With 0 bases clipped from V and 2 bases from J, the junction kept 1 base outside the gene matches.

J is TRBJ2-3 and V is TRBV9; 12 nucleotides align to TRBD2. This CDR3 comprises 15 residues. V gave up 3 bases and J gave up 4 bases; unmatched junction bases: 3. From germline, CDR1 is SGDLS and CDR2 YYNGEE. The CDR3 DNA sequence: TGTGCCAGCAGCGCACTAGCGGGAGGCGCAGATACGCAGTATTTT. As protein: CASSALAGGADTQYF. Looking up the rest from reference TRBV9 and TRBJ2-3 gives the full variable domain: DSGVTQTPKHLITATGQRVTLRCSPRSGDLSVYWYQQSLDQGLQFLIQYYNGEERAKGNILERFSAQQFPDLHSELNLSSLELGDSALYFCASSALAGGADTQYFGPGTRLTVL.

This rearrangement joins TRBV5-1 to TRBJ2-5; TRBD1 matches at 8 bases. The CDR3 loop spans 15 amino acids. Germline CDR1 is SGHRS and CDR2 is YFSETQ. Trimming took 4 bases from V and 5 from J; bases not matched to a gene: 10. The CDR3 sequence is CASSRQGTSQETQYF. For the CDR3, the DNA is TGCGCCAGCAGCCGACAGGGGACATCTCAGGAGACCCAGTACTTC.

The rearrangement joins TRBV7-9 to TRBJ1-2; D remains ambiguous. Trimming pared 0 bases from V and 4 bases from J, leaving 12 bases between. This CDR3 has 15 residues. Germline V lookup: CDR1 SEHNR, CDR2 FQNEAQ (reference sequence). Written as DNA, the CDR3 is TGTGCCAGCAGCTTAGCAACAGTTTCCTTCTATGGCTACACCTTC. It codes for CASSLATVSFYGYTF.

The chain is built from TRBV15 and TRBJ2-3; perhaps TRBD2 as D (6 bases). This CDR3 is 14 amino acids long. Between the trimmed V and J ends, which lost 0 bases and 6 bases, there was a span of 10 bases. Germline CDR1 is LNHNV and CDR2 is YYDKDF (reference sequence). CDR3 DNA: TGTGCCACCAGCAGAGAGCGGGAACGGGATACGCAGTATTTT. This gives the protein CATSRERERDTQYF.

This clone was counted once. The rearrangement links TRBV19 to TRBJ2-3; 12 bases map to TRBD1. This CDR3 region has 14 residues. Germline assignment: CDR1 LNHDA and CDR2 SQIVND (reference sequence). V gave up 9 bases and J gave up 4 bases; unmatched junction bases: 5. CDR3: CASRDRGRADTQYF. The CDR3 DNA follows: TGTGCCAGCAGGGACAGGGGGCGGGCAGATACGCAGTATTTT.

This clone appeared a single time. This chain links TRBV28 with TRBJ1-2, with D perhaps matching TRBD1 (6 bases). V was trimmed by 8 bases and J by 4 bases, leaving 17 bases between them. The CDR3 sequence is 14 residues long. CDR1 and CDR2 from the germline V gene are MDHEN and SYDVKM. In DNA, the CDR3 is TGTGCCAGCCTAGAACCGGGACAAATCTATGGCTACACCTTC. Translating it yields CASLEPGQIYGYTF.